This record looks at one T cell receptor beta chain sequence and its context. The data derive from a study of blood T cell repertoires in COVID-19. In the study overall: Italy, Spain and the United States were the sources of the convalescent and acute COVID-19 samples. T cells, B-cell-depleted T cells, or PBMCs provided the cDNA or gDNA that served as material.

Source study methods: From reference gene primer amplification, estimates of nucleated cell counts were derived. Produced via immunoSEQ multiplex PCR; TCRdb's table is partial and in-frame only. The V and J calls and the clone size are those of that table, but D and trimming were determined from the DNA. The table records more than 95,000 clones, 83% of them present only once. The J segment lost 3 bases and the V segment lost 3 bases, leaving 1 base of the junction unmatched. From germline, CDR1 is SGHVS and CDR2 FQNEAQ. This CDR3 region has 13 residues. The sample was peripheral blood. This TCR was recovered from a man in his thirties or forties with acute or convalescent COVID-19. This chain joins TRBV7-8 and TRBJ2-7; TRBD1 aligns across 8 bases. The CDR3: CASSFDRGYEQYF. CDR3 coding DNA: TGTGCCAGCAGCTTTGACAGGGGCTACGAGCAGTACTTC.